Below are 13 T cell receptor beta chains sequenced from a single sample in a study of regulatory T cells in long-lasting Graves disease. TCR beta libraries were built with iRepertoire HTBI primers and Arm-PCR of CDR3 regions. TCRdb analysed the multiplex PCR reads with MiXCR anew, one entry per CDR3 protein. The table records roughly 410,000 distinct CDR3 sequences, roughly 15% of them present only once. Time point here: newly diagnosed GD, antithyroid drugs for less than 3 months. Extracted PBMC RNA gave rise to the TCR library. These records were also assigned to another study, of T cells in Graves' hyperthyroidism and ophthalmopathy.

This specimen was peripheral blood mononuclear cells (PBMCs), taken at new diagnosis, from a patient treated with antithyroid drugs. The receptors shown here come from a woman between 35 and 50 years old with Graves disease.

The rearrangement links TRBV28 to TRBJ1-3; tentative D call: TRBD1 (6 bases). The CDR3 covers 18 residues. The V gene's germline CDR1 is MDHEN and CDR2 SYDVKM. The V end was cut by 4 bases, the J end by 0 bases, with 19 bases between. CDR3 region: CASSSTFWTVNSGNTIYF. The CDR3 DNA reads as TGTGCCAGCAGTTCAACCTTTTGGACAGTGAACTCTGGAAACACCATATATTTT. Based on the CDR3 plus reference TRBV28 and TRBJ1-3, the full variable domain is DVKVTQSSRYLVKRTGEKVFLECVQDMDHENMFWYRQDPGLGLRLIYFSYDVKMKEKGDIPEGYSVSREKKERFSLILESASTNQTSMYLCASSSTFWTVNSGNTIYFGEGSWLTVV.

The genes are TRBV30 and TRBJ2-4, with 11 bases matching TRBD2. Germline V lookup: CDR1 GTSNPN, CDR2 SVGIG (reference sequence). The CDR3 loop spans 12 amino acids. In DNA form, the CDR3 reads TGTGGGGCTAGCGGGGGGTCGGACATTCAGTACTTC. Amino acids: CGASGGSDIQYF.

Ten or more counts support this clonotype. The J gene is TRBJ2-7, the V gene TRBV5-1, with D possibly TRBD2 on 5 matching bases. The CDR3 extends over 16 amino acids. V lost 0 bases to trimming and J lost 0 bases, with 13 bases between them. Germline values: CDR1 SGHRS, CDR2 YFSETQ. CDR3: CASSLGGPGTSYEQYF. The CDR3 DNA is TGCGCCAGCAGCTTGGGAGGACCGGGAACCTCCTACGAGCAGTACTTC.

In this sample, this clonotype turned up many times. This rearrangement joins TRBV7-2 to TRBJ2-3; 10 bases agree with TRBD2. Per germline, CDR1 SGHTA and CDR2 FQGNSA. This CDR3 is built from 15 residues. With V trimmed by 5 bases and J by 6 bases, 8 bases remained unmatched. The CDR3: CASSQGWTSGDTQYF. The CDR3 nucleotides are TGTGCCAGCAGCCAAGGCTGGACTAGCGGCGATACGCAGTATTTT.

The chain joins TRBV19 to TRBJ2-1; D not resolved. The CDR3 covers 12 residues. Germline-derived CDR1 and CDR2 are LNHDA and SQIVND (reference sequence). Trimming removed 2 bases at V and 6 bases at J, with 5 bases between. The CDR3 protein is CASSISFNEQFF. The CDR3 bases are TGTGCCAGTAGTATATCTTTCAATGAGCAGTTCTTC.

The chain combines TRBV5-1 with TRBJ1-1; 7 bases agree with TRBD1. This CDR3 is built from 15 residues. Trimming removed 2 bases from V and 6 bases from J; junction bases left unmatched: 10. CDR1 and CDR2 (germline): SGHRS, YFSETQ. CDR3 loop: CASSFRGGGRAEAFF. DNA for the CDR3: TGCGCCAGCAGCTTTAGGGGAGGGGGCAGGGCTGAAGCTTTCTTT.

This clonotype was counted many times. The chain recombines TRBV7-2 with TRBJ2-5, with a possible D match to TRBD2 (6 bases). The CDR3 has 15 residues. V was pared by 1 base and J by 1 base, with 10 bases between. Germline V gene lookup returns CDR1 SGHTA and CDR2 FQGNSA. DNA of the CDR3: TGTGCCAGCAGCTTAGAAAGGGACTTCCAAGAGACCCAGTACTTC. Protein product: CASSLERDFQETQYF.

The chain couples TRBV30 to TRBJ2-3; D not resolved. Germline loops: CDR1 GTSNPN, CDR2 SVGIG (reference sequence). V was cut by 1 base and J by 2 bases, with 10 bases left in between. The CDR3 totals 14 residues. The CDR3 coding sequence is TGTGCCTGGAGTGCAGGTTCCGTCACAGATACGCAGTATTTT. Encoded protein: CAWSAGSVTDTQYF.

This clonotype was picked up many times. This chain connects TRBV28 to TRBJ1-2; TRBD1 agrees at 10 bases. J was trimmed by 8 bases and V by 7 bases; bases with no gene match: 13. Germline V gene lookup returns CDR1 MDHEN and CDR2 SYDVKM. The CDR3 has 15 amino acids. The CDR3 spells CASTHVPDRGLGYTF. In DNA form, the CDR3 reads TGTGCCAGCACCCACGTTCCAGACAGGGGGCTAGGCTACACCTTC.

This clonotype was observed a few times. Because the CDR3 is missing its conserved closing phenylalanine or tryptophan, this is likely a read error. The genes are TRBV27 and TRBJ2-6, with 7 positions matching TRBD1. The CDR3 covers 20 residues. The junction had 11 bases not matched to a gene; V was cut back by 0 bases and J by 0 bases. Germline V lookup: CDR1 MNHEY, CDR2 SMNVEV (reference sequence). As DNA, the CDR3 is TGTGCCAGCAGTTTATCGCCCCGAGACAGGGTTCCCTCTGGGGCCAACGTCCTGACTTCC. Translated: CASSLSPRDRVPSGANVLTS.

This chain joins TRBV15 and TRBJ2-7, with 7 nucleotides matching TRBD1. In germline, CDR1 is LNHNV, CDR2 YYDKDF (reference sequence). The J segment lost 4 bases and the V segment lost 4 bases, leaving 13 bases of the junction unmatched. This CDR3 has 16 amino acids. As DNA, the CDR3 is TGTGCCACCAGCACCCGTGGGGTCAGGGGGATGTACGAGCAGTACTTC. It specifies CATSTRGVRGMYEQYF. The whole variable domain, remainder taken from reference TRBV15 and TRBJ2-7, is DAMVIQNPRYQVTQFGKPVTLSCSQTLNHNVMYWYQQKSSQAPKLLFHYYDKDFNNEADTPDNFQSRRPNTSFCFLDIRSPGLGDTAMYLCATSTRGVRGMYEQYFGPGTRLTVT.

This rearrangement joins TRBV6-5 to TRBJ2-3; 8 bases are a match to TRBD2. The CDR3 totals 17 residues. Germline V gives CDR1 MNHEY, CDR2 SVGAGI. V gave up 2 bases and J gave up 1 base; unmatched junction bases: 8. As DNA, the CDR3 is TGTGCCAGCAGTTACCGCCGTGCGGGAGGAGGCACAGATACGCAGTATTTT. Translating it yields CASSYRRAGGGTDTQYF.

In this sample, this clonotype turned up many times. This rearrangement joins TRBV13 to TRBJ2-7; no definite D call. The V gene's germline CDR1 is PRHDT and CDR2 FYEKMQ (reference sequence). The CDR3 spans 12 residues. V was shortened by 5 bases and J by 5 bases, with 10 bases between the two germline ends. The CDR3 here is CASSLSSDEQYF. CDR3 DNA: TGTGCCAGCAGCCTCAGCAGTGACGAGCAGTACTTC.